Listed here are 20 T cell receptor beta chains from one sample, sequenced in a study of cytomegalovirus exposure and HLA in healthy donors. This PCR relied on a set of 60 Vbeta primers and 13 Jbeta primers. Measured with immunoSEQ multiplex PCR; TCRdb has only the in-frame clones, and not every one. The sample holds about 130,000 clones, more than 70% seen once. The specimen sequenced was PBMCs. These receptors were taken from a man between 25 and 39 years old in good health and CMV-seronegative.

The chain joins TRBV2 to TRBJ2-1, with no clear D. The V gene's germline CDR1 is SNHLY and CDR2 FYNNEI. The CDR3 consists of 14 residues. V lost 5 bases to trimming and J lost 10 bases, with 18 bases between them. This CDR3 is CASSSPPLLLEQFF. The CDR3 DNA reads TGTGCCAGCAGTTCCCCACCTCTCCTATTAGAGCAGTTCTTC.

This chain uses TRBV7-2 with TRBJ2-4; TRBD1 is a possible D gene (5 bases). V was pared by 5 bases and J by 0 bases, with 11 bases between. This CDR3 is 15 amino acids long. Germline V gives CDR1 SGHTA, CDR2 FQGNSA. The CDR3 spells CASSPPGLAKNIQYF. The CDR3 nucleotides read TGTGCCAGCAGCCCACCAGGGTTAGCCAAAAACATTCAGTACTTC.

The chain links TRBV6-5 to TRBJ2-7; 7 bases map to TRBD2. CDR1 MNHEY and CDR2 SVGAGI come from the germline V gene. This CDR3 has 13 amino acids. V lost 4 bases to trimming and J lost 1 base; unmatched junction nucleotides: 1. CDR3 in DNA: TGTGCCAGCAGTTCTAGCGGATCCTACGAGCAGTACTTC. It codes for CASSSSGSYEQYF.

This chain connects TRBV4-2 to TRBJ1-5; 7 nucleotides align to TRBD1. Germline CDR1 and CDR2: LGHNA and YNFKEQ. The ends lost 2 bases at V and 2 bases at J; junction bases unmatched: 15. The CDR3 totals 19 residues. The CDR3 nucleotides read TGTGCCAGCAGCCAATCGGTTAGGGGGCTGGGGTTAGGCAATCAGCCCCAGCATTTT. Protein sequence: CASSQSVRGLGLGNQPQHF.

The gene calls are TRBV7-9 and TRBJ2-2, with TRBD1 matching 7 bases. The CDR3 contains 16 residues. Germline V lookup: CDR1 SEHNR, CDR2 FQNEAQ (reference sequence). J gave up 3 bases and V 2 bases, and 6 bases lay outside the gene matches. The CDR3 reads CASSLRTGGDTGELFF. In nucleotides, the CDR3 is TGTGCCAGCAGCTTAAGGACAGGTGGGGACACCGGGGAGCTGTTTTTT.

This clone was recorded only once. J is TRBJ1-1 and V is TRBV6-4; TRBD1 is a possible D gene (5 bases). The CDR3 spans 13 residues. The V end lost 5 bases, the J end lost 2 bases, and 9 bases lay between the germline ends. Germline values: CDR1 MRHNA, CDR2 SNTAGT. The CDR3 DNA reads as TGTGCCAGCAGTTTGCAGGGTAACACTGAAGCTTTCTTT. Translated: CASSLQGNTEAFF.

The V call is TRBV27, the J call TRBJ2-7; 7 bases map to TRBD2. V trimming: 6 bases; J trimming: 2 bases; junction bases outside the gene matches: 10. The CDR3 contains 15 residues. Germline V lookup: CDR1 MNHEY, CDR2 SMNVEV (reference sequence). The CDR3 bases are TGTGCCAGCAGCCCCTGGCTAGCGGCAACCTACGAGCAGTACTTC. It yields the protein CASSPWLAATYEQYF.

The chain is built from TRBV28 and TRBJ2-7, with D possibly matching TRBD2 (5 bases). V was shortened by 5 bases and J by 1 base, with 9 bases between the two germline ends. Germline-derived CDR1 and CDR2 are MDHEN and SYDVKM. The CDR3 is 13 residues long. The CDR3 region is CASSRRGSYEQYF. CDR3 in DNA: TGTGCCAGCAGTCGACGGGGTTCCTACGAGCAGTACTTC.

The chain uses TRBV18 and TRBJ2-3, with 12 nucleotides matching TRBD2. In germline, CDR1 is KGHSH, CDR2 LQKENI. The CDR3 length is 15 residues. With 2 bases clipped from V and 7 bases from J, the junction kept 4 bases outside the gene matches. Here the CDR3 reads CASSPGTSGRNTQYF. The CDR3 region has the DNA TGTGCCAGCTCACCAGGGACTAGCGGGCGGAATACGCAGTATTTT.

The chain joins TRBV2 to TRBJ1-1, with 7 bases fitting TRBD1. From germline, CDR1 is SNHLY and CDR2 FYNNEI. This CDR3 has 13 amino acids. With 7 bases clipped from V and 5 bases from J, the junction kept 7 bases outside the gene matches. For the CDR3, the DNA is TGTGCCAGCATGCAGGGGGAGGAGACTGAAGCTTTCTTT. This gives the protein CASMQGEETEAFF. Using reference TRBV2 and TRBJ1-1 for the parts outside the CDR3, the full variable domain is EPEVTQTPSHQVTQMGQEVILRCVPISNHLYFYWYRQILGQKVEFLVSFYNNEISEKSEIFDDQFSVERPDGSNFTLKIRSTKLEDSAMYFCASMQGEETEAFFGQGTRLTVV.

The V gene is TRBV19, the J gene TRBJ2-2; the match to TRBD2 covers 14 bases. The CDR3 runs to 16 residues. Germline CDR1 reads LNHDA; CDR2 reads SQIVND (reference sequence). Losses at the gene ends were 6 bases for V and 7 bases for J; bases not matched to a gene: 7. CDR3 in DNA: TGTGCCAGTAGCCCGGGACTAGCGGGAGTTAGCGGGGAGCTGTTTTTT. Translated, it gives CASSPGLAGVSGELFF.

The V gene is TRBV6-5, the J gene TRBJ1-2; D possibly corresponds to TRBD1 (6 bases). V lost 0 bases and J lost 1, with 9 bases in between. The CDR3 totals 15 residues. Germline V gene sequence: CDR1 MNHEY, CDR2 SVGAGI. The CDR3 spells CASSYSTGLNYGYTF. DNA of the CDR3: TGTGCCAGCAGTTACTCGACAGGTCTTAACTATGGCTACACCTTC.

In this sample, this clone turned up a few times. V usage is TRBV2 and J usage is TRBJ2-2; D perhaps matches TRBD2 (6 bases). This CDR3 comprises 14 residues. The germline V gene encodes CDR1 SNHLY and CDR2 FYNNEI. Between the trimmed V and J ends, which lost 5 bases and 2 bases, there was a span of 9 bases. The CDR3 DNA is TGTGCCAGCAGTAAGGGGACTAACACCGGGGAGCTGTTTTTT. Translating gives CASSKGTNTGELFF. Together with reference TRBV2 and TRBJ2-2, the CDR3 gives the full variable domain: EPEVTQTPSHQVTQMGQEVILRCVPISNHLYFYWYRQILGQKVEFLVSFYNNEISEKSEIFDDQFSVERPDGSNFTLKIRSTKLEDSAMYFCASSKGTNTGELFFGEGSRLTVL.

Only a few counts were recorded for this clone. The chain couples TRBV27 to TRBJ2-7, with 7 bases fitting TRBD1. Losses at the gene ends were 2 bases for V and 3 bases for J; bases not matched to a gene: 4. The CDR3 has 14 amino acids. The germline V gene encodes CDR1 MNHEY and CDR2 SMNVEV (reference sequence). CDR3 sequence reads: CASSLQQGNYEQYF. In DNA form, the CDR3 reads TGTGCCAGCAGTTTACAACAGGGGAACTACGAGCAGTACTTC.

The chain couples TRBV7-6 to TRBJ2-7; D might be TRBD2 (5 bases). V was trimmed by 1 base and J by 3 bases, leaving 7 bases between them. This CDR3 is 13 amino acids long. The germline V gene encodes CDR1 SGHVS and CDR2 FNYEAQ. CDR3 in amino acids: CASSLEEDYEQYF. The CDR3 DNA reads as TGTGCCAGCAGCTTAGAGGAGGACTACGAGCAGTACTTC.

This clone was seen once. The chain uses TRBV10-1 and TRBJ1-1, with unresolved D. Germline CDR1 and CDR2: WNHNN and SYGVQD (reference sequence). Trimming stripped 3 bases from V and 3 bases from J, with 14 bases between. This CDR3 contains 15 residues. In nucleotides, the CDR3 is TGCGCCAGCAGTGAAAATACCGGGTGGGACACTGAAGCTTTCTTT. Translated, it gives CASSENTGWDTEAFF.

CDR3 protein: CASSQGAHSKQYF. CDR3 bases: TGCGCCAGCAGCCAAGGGGCTCACTCAAAGCAGTACTTC. The rearrangement uses TRBV4-1 and TRBJ2-7; D is ambiguous. Germline CDR1 is MGHRA and CDR2 is YSYEKL. This CDR3 is built from 13 residues. V shed 1 base and J shed 8 bases, with 12 bases lying between them.

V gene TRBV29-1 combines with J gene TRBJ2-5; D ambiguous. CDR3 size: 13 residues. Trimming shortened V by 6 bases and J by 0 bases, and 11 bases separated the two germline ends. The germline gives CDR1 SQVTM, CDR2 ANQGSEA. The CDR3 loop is CSVARANQETQYF. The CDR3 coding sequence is TGCAGCGTGGCCAGAGCGAACCAAGAGACCCAGTACTTC.

The CDR3 here is CASTPRGANTGELFF. In nucleotides, the CDR3 is TGTGCCAGCACTCCCAGGGGGGCGAACACCGGGGAGCTGTTTTTT. The V call is TRBV9, the J call TRBJ2-2, with D perhaps matching TRBD1 (7 bases). This CDR3 region has 15 residues. V gave up 6 bases and J gave up 0 bases, with 12 bases separating them. The germline gives CDR1 SGDLS, CDR2 YYNGEE.

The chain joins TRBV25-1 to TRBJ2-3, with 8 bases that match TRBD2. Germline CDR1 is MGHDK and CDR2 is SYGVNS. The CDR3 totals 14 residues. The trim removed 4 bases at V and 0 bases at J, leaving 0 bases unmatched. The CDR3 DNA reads TGTGCCAGCAGTGCTAGCGGGAGCACAGATACGCAGTATTTT. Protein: CASSASGSTDTQYF.